One sample yielded the 17 T cell receptor beta chains listed below, sequenced in a study of CD8+CD57+ T cells in acquired aplastic anemia (dated 2018 in TCRdb). Reads for this sample came from an Illumina HiSeq 2000. Profiling of TCR beta VDJ combinations and CDR3 sequences used genomic DNA as the template. The public reads were reanalyzed by TCRdb: fastp trimming at Q25, MiXCR alignment, in-frame beta chains only. Rows are unified per CDR3 protein, each entry keeping the most common DNA and genes. The sample yields roughly 170,000 distinct CDR3 sequences; approximately 60% were counted once. Clones ranked in the top ten supply about 50% of the sample. Material for sequencing was sorted CD4+, CD8+, or CD8+CD57+ T cells (not recorded which) from PBMCs. Receptors originate from a human donor in good health.

This clonotype turned up a few times. Just one base apart from a much larger clone, this may be a read error. The gene calls are TRBV9 and TRBJ1-6, with D perhaps TRBD1 (5 bases). V was shortened by 0 bases and J by 7 bases, with 11 bases between the two germline ends. The CDR3 length is 15 residues. Germline CDR1 is SGDLS and CDR2 is YYNGEE. The CDR3 region has the DNA TGTGCCAGCAGCGTAGGAGGGGCGGAGAATTCACCCCTCCACTTT. The encoded protein is CASSVGGAENSPLHF.

The sample holds a few counts of this clonotype. The chain employs TRBV7-2 and TRBJ2-7; D not certain. Germline-derived CDR1 and CDR2 are SGHTA and FQGNSA. Deletions cut 5 bases from V and 1 base from J, with 9 bases between. This CDR3 has 13 residues. The DNA of the CDR3 is TGTGCCAGCAGCCGGCAGGCTTCCTACGAGCAGTACTTC. It specifies CASSRQASYEQYF.

The chain links TRBV5-1 to TRBJ2-7, with D tentatively TRBD1 (5 bases). The length of the CDR3 is 14 residues. The germline V gene encodes CDR1 SGHRS and CDR2 YFSETQ. V was trimmed by 0 bases and J by 5 bases, leaving 12 bases between them. CDR3 sequence (DNA): TGCGCCAGCAGCTTGGGGCAGGCCAGGGACGAGCAGTACTTC. This gives the protein CASSLGQARDEQYF. The full variable domain, rest sourced from reference TRBV5-1 and TRBJ2-7, is KAGVTQTPRYLIKTRGQQVTLSCSPISGHRSVSWYQQTPGQGLQFLFEYFSETQRNKGNFPGRFSGRQFSNSRSEMNVSTLELGDSALYLCASSLGQARDEQYFGPGTRLTVT.

This clonotype was seen only a few times. The chain joins TRBV20-1 to TRBJ2-7, with TRBD1 identical over 9 bases. Germline-derived CDR1 and CDR2 are DFQATT and SNEGSKA (reference sequence). CDR3 length equals 14 residues. The ends lost 6 bases at V and 6 bases at J; junction bases unmatched: 12. The CDR3 DNA follows: TGCAGTGCCCCCGACCCTACAGGGGGCAGCGAGCAGTACTTC. Protein sequence: CSAPDPTGGSEQYF.

This chain connects TRBV7-2 to TRBJ2-3; D remains unclear. CDR3 length equals 16 residues. The V gene lost 1 base and the J gene lost 0 bases, with 11 bases spanning the gap. The germline V gene has CDR1 SGHTA and CDR2 FQGNSA. CDR3 loop: CASSLDSGVSTDTQYF. The CDR3 DNA is TGTGCCAGCAGCTTAGATAGTGGAGTTAGCACAGATACGCAGTATTTT.

The chain carries TRBV7-3 and TRBJ2-2; D might be TRBD1 or TRBD2, each matching 5 bases. Germline values: CDR1 SGHTA, CDR2 FQGTGA. The CDR3 length is 13 residues. V lost 4 bases, J lost 6 bases, and 9 bases lay in between. CDR3 loop: CASSSRGAGELFF. Here the CDR3 DNA reads TGTGCCAGCAGCTCCCGAGGGGCCGGGGAGCTGTTTTTT.

CDR3 nucleotides: TGTGCCAGCAGCTTAGCACAGAGTACAGATACGCAGTATTTT. This encodes CASSLAQSTDTQYF. The genes are TRBV7-6 and TRBJ2-3; D is unresolved. The CDR3 is 14 amino acids. The V and J ends lost 0 bases and 3 bases respectively, with 7 bases between them. CDR1 SGHVS and CDR2 FNYEAQ come from the germline V gene.

The chain combines TRBV10-1 with TRBJ1-4; D is unresolved. This CDR3 region has 11 residues. Trimming removed 2 bases from V and 10 bases from J, with 5 bases in between. CDR1 and CDR2 from the germline V gene are WNHNN and SYGVQD (reference sequence). CDR3 DNA: TGCGCCAGCAGTGAGGCAGGAAAACTGTTTTTT. Amino acids: CASSEAGKLFF.

This chain uses TRBV7-3 with TRBJ2-7; maybe TRBD1 (5 bases). V gave up 2 bases and J gave up 7 bases, with 12 bases separating them. The CDR3 covers 13 residues. Per germline, CDR1 SGHTA and CDR2 FQGTGA. CDR3 sequence reads: CASSLGVAGEQYF. CDR3 nucleotides: TGTGCCAGCAGCTTAGGGGTAGCAGGGGAGCAGTACTTC.

The chain combines TRBV9 with TRBJ2-5, with 7 bases that match TRBD2. The CDR3 consists of 17 residues. Germline-derived CDR1 and CDR2 are SGDLS and YYNGEE. With V trimmed by 0 bases and J by 4 bases, 12 bases remained unmatched. CDR3: CASSVEAGPLIRETQYF. CDR3 nucleotide sequence: TGTGCCAGCAGCGTAGAAGCGGGGCCCTTGATTAGAGAGACCCAGTACTTC. Using reference TRBV9 and TRBJ2-5 for the parts outside the CDR3, the full variable domain is DSGVTQTPKHLITATGQRVTLRCSPRSGDLSVYWYQQSLDQGLQFLIQYYNGEERAKGNILERFSAQQFPDLHSELNLSSLELGDSALYFCASSVEAGPLIRETQYFGPGTRLLVL.

The V call is TRBV20-1, the J call TRBJ2-3; 10 bases line up with TRBD2. The germline V gene has CDR1 DFQATT and CDR2 SNEGSKA (reference sequence). There are 14 residues in the CDR3. Trimming cost V 6 bases and J 0 bases; bases outside gene matches: 3. The CDR3: CSAPSGGSTDTQYF. CDR3 nucleotides: TGCAGTGCACCTAGCGGGGGAAGCACAGATACGCAGTATTTT.

The table lists this clonotype with many counts. J is TRBJ2-7 and V is TRBV5-8; D gene ambiguous. The V end lost 0 bases, the J end lost 4 bases, and 8 bases lay between the germline ends. Germline V gene data show CDR1 as SGHTS and CDR2 as YDEGEE. The CDR3 is made up of 13 amino acids. DNA of the CDR3: TGTGCCAGCAGCTTGGACTACCGGTACGAGCAGTACTTC. Amino acid sequence: CASSLDYRYEQYF. Full variable domain (missing parts from reference TRBV5-8 and TRBJ2-7): EAGVTQSPTHLIKTRGQQATLRCSPISGHTSVYWYQQALGLGLQFLLWYDEGEERNRGNFPPRFSGRQFPNYSSELNVNALELEDSALYLCASSLDYRYEQYFGPGTRLTVT.

J is TRBJ2-1 and V is TRBV9; D gene unclear. The CDR3 is 12 residues long. V shed 0 bases and J shed 5 bases, with 3 bases lying between them. Germline V CDR1 and CDR2: SGDLS, YYNGEE. CDR3 protein: CASSVEDNEQFF. CDR3 DNA: TGTGCCAGCAGCGTAGAAGACAATGAGCAGTTCTTC.

V usage is TRBV24-1 and J usage is TRBJ1-5; D ambiguous. CDR3 length: 17 residues. Germline assignment: CDR1 KGHDR and CDR2 SFDVKD. The V gene lost 3 bases and the J gene lost 7 bases, with 21 bases spanning the gap. In DNA, the CDR3 is TGTGCCACCAGTGATCTCGGACTAGCGGGGTACGAGCAGCCCCAGCATTTT. It specifies CATSDLGLAGYEQPQHF.

The V call is TRBV9, the J call TRBJ1-1, with TRBD1 matching over 8 bases. CDR3 length equals 14 residues. The germline V gene has CDR1 SGDLS and CDR2 YYNGEE. J was trimmed by 1 base and V by 4 bases; bases with no gene match: 3. The CDR3 reads CASSWTGSNTEAFF. The CDR3 coding sequence is TGTGCCAGCAGCTGGACAGGGTCGAACACTGAAGCTTTCTTT.

Many counts were recorded for this clonotype. This chain connects TRBV20-1 to TRBJ2-7; a weak D match, TRBD1 (5 bases). Trimming left V 4 bases short and J 6 bases short, with 25 bases between. The CDR3 runs to 16 residues. Germline V gene lookup returns CDR1 DFQATT and CDR2 SNEGSKA (reference sequence). CDR3 residues: CSANGGLRQYSGEQYF. The CDR3 region has the DNA TGCAGTGCTAATGGCGGCCTGAGACAGTATTCCGGCGAGCAGTACTTC.

This chain joins TRBV24-1 and TRBJ2-3; D gene ambiguous. Trimming cost V 3 bases and J 6 bases, with 12 bases left between them. Germline CDR1 is KGHDR and CDR2 is SFDVKD. The CDR3 consists of 14 residues. The CDR3 loop reads CATSDPARADTQYF. Written as DNA, the CDR3 is TGTGCCACCAGTGATCCGGCTAGAGCGGATACGCAGTATTTT.